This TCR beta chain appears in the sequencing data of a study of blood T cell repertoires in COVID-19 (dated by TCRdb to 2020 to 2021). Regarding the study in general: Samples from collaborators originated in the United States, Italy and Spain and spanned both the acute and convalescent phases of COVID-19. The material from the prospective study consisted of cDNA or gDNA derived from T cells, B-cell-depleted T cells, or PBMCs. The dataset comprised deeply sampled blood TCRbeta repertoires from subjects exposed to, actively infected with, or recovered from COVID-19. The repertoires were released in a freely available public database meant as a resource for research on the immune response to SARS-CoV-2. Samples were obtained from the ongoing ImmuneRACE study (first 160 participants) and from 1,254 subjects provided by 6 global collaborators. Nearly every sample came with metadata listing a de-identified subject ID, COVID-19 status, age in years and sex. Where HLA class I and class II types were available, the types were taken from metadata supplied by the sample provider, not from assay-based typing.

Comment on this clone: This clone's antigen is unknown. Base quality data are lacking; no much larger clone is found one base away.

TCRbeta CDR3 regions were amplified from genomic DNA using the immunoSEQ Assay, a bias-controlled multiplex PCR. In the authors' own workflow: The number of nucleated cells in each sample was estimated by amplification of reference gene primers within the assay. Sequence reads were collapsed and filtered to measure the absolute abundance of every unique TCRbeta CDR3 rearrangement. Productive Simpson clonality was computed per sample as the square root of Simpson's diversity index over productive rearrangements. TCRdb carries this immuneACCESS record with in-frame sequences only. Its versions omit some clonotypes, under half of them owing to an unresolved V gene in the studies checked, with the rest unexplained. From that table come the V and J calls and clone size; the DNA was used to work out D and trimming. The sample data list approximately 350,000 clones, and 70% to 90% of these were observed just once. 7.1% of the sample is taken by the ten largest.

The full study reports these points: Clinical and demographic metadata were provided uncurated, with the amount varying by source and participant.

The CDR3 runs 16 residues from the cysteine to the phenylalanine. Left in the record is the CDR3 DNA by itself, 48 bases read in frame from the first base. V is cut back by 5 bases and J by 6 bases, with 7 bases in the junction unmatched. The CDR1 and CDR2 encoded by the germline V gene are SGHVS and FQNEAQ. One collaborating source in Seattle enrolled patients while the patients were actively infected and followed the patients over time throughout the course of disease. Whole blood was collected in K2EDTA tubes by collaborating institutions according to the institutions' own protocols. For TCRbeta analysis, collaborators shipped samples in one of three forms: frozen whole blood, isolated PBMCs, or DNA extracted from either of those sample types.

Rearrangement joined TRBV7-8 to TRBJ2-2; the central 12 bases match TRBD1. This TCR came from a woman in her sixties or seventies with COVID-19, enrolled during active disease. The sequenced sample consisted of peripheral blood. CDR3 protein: CASSIRDRGPSGELFF. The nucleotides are TGTGCCAGCAGCATCCGGGACAGGGGGCCTTCCGGGGAGCTGTTTTTT.